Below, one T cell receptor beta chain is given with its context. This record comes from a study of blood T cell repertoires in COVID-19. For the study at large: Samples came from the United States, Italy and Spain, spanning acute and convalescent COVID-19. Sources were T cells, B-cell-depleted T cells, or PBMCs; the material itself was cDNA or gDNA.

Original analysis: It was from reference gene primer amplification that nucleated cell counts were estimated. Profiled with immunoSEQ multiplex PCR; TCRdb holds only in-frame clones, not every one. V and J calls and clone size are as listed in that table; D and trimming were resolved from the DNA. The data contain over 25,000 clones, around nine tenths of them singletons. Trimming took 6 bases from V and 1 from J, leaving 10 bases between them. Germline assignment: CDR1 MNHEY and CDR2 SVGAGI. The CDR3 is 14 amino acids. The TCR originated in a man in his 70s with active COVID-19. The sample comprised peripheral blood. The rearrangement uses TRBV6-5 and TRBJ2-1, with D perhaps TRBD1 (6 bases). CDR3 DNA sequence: TGTGCCAGCAGAAACAGGGAATCCTACAATGAGCAGTTCTTC. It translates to CASRNRESYNEQFF.